Following are 19 T cell receptor beta chains from one sample sequenced in a study of Graves' ophthalmopathy and Graves' hyperthyroidism. RNA transcripts provided the template for amplifying TCR beta CDR3 regions. HTBI primers were employed in first-round RT-PCR, then a second-round multiplex PCR followed. TCRdb ran MiXCR on the multiplex PCR reads and lists one entry per CDR3 protein. The sample holds about 500,000 distinct CDR3 sequences, 35% to 45% seen once. Sequencing was carried out using peripheral blood or thyroid tissue (not recorded which). The receptors were sampled from an adult man with Graves' hyperthyroidism.

In its sample, this clonotype was seen many times. The gene calls are TRBV7-8 and TRBJ1-6; D gene ambiguous. The V gene lost 1 base and the J gene lost 4 bases, with 11 bases spanning the gap. In germline, CDR1 is SGHVS, CDR2 FQNEAQ. The CDR3 runs 16 residues. The CDR3 reads CASSLGQKIYNSPLHF. In DNA form, the CDR3 reads TGTGCCAGCAGCTTAGGGCAGAAAATTTATAATTCACCCCTCCACTTT. The full variable domain, rest sourced from reference TRBV7-8 and TRBJ1-6, is GAGVSQSPRYKVAKRGQDVALRCDPISGHVSLFWYQQALGQGPEFLTYFQNEAQLDKSGLPSDRFFAERPEGSVSTLKIQRTQQEDSAVYLCASSLGQKIYNSPLHFGNGTRLTVT.

This clonotype came up many times. This chain joins TRBV6-1 and TRBJ1-2; TRBD1 matches 8 bases. The germline CDR1 and CDR2 sequences are MNHNS and SASEGT. The CDR3 contains 14 residues. With V trimmed by 4 bases and J by 2 bases, 3 bases remained unmatched. As DNA, the CDR3 is TGTGCCAGCAGTGGAGGGACAGGAAACTATGGCTACACCTTC. Amino acid sequence: CASSGGTGNYGYTF.

The sample holds many counts of this clonotype. V usage is TRBV7-2 and J usage is TRBJ1-4, with D perhaps matching TRBD1 (5 bases). V was cut by 5 bases and J by 8 bases, with 21 bases left in between. Looked up from germline, CDR1 is SGHTA and CDR2 is FQGNSA. The CDR3 is made up of 16 amino acids. CDR3 nucleotide sequence: TGTGCCAGCAGCGCCGGCGTGGTAGGGGTTGGGGAAAAACTGTTTTTT. Translation gives CASSAGVVGVGEKLFF.

Regarding this clonotype: The final CDR3 position lacks the conserved phenylalanine or tryptophan, pointing to a likely read error. The chain has TRBV6-5 and TRBJ1-1; D uncertain. The germline CDR1 and CDR2 sequences are MNHEY and SVGAGI. CDR3 length: 13 amino acids. V shed 2 bases and J shed 4 bases, with 8 bases lying between them. The CDR3 coding sequence is TGTGCCAGCAGTTACAGGGAAACCACTGAAGCTTTCCTT. It is translated as CASSYRETTEAFL.

This clonotype was detected only once. The chain recombines TRBV2 with TRBJ1-1; D uncertain. Trimming stripped 7 bases from V and 0 bases from J, with 12 bases between. Per germline, CDR1 SNHLY and CDR2 FYNNEI. This CDR3 has 14 amino acids. The CDR3 DNA reads TGTGCCAGCATCGACAACCGGATGAACACTGAAGCTTTCTTT. Translating gives CASIDNRMNTEAFF.

This clonotype was counted at least ten times. The chain couples TRBV10-3 to TRBJ1-6; D unresolved. This CDR3 spans 13 amino acids. V lost 5 bases and J 6 bases, leaving 8 bases between the germline ends. Germline CDR1 reads ENHRY; CDR2 reads SYGVKD. CDR3 in amino acids: CAISQRSNSPLHF. CDR3 DNA sequence: TGTGCCATCAGTCAACGGAGTAATTCACCCCTCCACTTT.

This chain links TRBV29-1 with TRBJ1-2; D gene unclear. This CDR3 is built from 11 residues. The V gene lost 5 bases and the J gene lost 9 bases, with 13 bases spanning the gap. Germline CDR1 is SQVTM and CDR2 is ANQGSEA. CDR3 bases: TGCAGCGTTACGGAAGGAGCGAGCTACACCTTC. Amino acid sequence: CSVTEGASYTF.

The CDR3 region has the DNA TGTGCCAGCAGCTTAATTGTCCTCGAGCAGTACTTC. Protein product: CASSLIVLEQYF. V gene TRBV7-9 combines with J gene TRBJ2-7; no definite D call. Germline V gene sequence: CDR1 SEHNR, CDR2 FQNEAQ (reference sequence). The CDR3 is 12 residues long. V dropped 2 bases and J dropped 6 bases, with 8 bases sitting between them. The variable domain in full, with the rest retrieved from reference TRBV7-9 and TRBJ2-7, is DTGVSQNPRHKITKRGQNVTFRCDPISEHNRLYWYRQTLGQGPEFLTYFQNEAQLEKSRLLSDRFSAERPKGSFSTLEIQRTEQGDSAMYLCASSLIVLEQYFGPGTRLTVT.

This chain uses TRBV7-9 with TRBJ2-7; D unclear. Per the germline V gene, CDR1 is SEHNR and CDR2 is FQNEAQ (reference sequence). This CDR3 region has 14 residues. V lost 5 bases to trimming and J lost 6 bases, with 17 bases between them. The CDR3 reads CASSVQSLSPEQYF. The CDR3 DNA reads TGTGCCAGCAGCGTACAAAGCCTCTCTCCCGAGCAGTACTTC.

This clonotype was found once. The chain joins TRBV7-9 to TRBJ2-7; 9 nucleotides agree with TRBD1. The V gene end was trimmed by 6 bases and the J gene end by 3 bases; junction bases not matched to a gene: 12. The CDR3 has 16 amino acids. Germline assignment: CDR1 SEHNR and CDR2 FQNEAQ (reference sequence). CDR3 region: CASRHKTGTGNYEQYF. As DNA, the CDR3 is TGTGCCAGCAGGCATAAGACCGGGACAGGGAACTACGAGCAGTACTTC.

A single count supports this clonotype. The rearrangement links TRBV20-1 to TRBJ1-4; D possibly corresponds to TRBD1 (6 bases). V lost 7 bases, J lost 4 bases, and 13 bases lay in between. The CDR3 has 13 amino acids. CDR1 and CDR2 from the germline V gene are DFQATT and SNEGSKA (reference sequence). DNA of the CDR3: TGCAGTGGTAACAGGGAGGGTAATGAAAAACTGTTTTTT. This encodes CSGNREGNEKLFF.

This clonotype was seen ten or more times. J is TRBJ2-2 and V is TRBV20-1, with a possible D match to TRBD1 (5 bases). CDR3 length: 14 amino acids. Trimming stripped 7 bases from V and 0 bases from J, with 12 bases between. CDR1 and CDR2 from the germline V gene are DFQATT and SNEGSKA (reference sequence). The CDR3 loop reads CSVKEGANTGELFF. CDR3 in DNA: TGCAGTGTTAAGGAAGGGGCGAACACCGGGGAGCTGTTTTTT.

This clonotype was counted between two and nine times. The chain combines TRBV20-1 with TRBJ1-2; 10 positions agree with TRBD1. The CDR3 consists of 15 residues. The V and J ends lost 5 bases and 8 bases, in that order; junction bases with no gene match: 14. Germline lookup yields CDR1 DFQATT and CDR2 SNEGSKA (reference sequence). CDR3 sequence reads: CSADLTNRDRGGYTF. The CDR3 coding sequence is TGCAGTGCTGATTTGACAAACCGGGACAGGGGCGGCTACACCTTC.

This clonotype was recorded many times. The chain joins TRBV20-1 to TRBJ1-6; tentatively, D is TRBD1 (6 bases). Germline V gene data show CDR1 as DFQATT and CDR2 as SNEGSKA (reference sequence). V dropped 0 bases and J dropped 7 bases, with 16 bases sitting between them. The CDR3 contains 16 residues. The DNA of the CDR3 is TGCAGTGCTAGAGATCGAGGAGGGACAACGAATTCACCCCTCCACTTT. Translating it yields CSARDRGGTTNSPLHF.

The chain couples TRBV7-9 to TRBJ1-1; D unresolved. V lost 5 bases and J lost 3, with 25 bases in between. The CDR3 loop spans 18 amino acids. CDR1 SEHNR and CDR2 FQNEAQ come from the germline V gene (reference sequence). CDR3 region: CASSPRLAGGPYYTEAFF. The CDR3 DNA reads TGTGCCAGCAGCCCCAGACTAGCGGGAGGGCCGTATTACACTGAAGCTTTCTTT.

In its sample, this clonotype was seen many times. The V gene is TRBV5-1, the J gene TRBJ1-2, with 10 bases lining up with TRBD1. Per germline, CDR1 SGHRS and CDR2 YFSETQ. The V gene end was trimmed by 4 bases and the J gene end by 6 bases; junction bases not matched to a gene: 9. This CDR3 contains 15 residues. The CDR3 reads CASSPDRGPRDGYTF. The CDR3 region has the DNA TGCGCCAGCAGCCCTGACAGGGGGCCCCGGGATGGCTACACCTTC.

The rearrangement joins TRBV15 to TRBJ1-4; weak D call: TRBD1 (6 bases). The CDR3 runs to 15 residues. Looked up from germline, CDR1 is LNHNV and CDR2 is YYDKDF (reference sequence). V gave up 1 base and J gave up 8 bases, with 14 bases separating them. As DNA, the CDR3 is TGTGCCACCAGCAGAGGGGCAGGGGTTCACGAAAAACTGTTTTTT. This sequence encodes CATSRGAGVHEKLFF. The full variable domain, rest sourced from reference TRBV15 and TRBJ1-4, is DAMVIQNPRYQVTQFGKPVTLSCSQTLNHNVMYWYQQKSSQAPKLLFHYYDKDFNNEADTPDNFQSRRPNTSFCFLDIRSPGLGDTAMYLCATSRGAGVHEKLFFGSGTQLSVL.

The genes are TRBV7-9 and TRBJ1-4; possible D gene TRBD1, 5 bases. Between the trimmed V and J ends, which lost 3 bases and 8 bases, there was a span of 13 bases. Germline-derived CDR1 and CDR2 are SEHNR and FQNEAQ (reference sequence). This CDR3 has 14 amino acids. The CDR3 DNA reads as TGTGCCAGCAGCTTGAAAGGGGCGCAGGAAAAACTGTTTTTT. Translation gives CASSLKGAQEKLFF.

This clonotype was seen ten or more times. The V and J genes are TRBV7-8 and TRBJ1-2, with TRBD1 matching 7 bases. Germline CDR1 and CDR2: SGHVS and FQNEAQ. Trimming at V came to 5 bases and at J to 5 bases, leaving 11 bases not matched to a gene. The CDR3 length is 15 residues. CDR3 coding DNA: TGTGCCAGCAGCCCCTCGGCGGACAGGAGTTATGGCTACACCTTC. Translating gives CASSPSADRSYGYTF.